This TCR beta chain was sequenced during a study of control samples from healthy donors and cancer patients (dated by TCRdb to the early 2020s). Taken from cysteine to phenylalanine, the CDR3 has 14 residues. Just CDR3 DNA is preserved here, 42 bases in frame from base 1. V sheds 2 bases and J sheds 14 bases, leaving 18 bases between their ends. CDR1 and CDR2 were assigned from the germline V gene as KGHDR and SFDVKD. The library was prepared using the immunoSEQ multiplex PCR assay. Entries here come from immuneACCESS through TCRdb and include only in-frame sequences with V and J called. Some clones fail to appear in such tables; in the studies checked, an unresolved V gene covers under half of the shortfall, and the cause of the remainder is unknown. In all, the sample holds fewer than 90,000 clones, and more than 75% of those were seen once. The ten largest make up 20% to 25% of the sample. In this sample, this clone turned up once. Its specific antigen is unknown. Per-base quality was not reported, and no clone a single base away is much larger than it.

The sequence derives from a man aged 45-65 years in good health. The sequence is built from TRBV24-1 and TRBJ2-1; TRBD2 is a possible D gene, resting on 5 matching bases. Sequenced: blood. The nucleotide sequence is given as TGTGCCACCAGTGATTCCCGGGGAGCGGATGACGAGTTCTTC. The encoded protein is CATSDSRGADDEFF.